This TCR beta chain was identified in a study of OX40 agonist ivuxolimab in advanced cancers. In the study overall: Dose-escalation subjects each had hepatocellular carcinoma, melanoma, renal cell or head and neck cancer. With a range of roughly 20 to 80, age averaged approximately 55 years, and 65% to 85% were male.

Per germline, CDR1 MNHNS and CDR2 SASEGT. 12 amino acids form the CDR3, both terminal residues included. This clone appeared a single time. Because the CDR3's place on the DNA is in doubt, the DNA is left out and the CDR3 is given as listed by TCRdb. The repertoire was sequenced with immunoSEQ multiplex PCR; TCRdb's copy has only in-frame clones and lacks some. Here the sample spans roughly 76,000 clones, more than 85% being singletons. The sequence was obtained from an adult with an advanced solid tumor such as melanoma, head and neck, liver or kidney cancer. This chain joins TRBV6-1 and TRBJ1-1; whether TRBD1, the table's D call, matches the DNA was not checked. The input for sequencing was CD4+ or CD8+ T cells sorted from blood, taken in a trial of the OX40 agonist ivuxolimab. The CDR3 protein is CASNPFGQGSFF.